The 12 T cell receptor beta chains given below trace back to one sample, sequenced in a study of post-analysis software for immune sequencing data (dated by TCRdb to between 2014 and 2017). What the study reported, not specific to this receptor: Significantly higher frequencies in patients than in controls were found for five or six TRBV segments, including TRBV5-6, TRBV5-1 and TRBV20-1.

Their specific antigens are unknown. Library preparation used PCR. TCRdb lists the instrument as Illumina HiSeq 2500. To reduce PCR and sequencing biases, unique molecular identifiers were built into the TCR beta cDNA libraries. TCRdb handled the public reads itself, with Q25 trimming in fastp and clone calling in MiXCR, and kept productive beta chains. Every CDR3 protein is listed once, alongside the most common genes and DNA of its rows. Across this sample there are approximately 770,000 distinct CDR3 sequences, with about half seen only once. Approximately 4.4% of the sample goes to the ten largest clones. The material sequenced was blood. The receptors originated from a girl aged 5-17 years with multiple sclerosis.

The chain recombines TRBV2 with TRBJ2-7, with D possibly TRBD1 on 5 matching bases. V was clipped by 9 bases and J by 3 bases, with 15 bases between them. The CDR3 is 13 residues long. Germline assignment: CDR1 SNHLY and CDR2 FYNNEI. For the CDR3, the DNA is TGTGCCAGTTTAGGGGCGGACGGCTACGAGCAGTACTTC. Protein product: CASLGADGYEQYF.

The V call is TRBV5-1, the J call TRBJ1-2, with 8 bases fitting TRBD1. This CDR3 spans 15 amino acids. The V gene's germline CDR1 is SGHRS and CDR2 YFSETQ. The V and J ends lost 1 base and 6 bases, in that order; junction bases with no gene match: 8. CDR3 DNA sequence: TGCGCCAGCAGCTTGAGGCAGGGGGCGGTCGATGGCTACACCTTC. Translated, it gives CASSLRQGAVDGYTF.

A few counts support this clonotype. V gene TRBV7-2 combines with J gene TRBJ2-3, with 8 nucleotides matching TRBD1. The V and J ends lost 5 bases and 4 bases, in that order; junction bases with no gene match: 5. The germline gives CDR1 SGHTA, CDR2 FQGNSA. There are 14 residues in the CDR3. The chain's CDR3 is CASSETGDADTQYF. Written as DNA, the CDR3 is TGTGCCAGCAGCGAGACAGGGGATGCAGATACGCAGTATTTT.

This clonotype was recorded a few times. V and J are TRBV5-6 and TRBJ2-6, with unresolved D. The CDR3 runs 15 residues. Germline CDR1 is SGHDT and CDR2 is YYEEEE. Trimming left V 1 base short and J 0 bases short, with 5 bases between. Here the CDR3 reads CASSLSLSGANVLTF. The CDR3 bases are TGTGCCAGCAGCTTGTCCCTCTCTGGGGCCAACGTCCTGACTTTC.

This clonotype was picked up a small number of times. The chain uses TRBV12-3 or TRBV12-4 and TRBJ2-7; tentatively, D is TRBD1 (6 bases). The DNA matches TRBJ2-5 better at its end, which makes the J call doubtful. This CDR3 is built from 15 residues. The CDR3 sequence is CASSPKQGFDETQYF. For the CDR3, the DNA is TGTGCCAGCAGTCCGAAACAGGGCTTCGATGAGACCCAGTACTTC.

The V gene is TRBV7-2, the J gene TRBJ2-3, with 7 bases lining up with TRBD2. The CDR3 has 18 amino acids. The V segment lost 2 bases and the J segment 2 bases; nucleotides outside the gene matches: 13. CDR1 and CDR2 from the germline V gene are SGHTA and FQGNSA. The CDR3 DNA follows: TGTGCCAGCAGCTTACGGGTTAGGGTGGGAGGGAACACAGATACGCAGTATTTT. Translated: CASSLRVRVGGNTDTQYF.

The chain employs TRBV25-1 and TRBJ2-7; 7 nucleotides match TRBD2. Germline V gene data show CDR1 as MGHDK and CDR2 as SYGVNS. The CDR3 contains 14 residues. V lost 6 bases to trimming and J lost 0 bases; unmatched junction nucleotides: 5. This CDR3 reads CASSAAGSSYEQYF. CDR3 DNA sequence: TGTGCCAGCAGCGCAGCGGGGAGCTCCTACGAGCAGTACTTC.

Here the CDR3 reads CASSFILVLFF. CDR3 coding DNA: TGTGCCAGCAGCTTCATCCTAGTGCTGTTCTTC. The chain carries TRBV7-9 and TRBJ2-1; D gene ambiguous. Trimming took off 3 bases at V and 15 bases at J, with 12 bases between the two ends. Germline CDR1 and CDR2: SEHNR and FQNEAQ (reference sequence). The CDR3 totals 11 residues.

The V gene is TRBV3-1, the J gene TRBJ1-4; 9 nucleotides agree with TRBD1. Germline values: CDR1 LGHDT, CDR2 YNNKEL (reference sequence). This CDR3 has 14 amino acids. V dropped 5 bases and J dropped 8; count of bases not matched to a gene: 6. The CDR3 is CASSRDRVDEKLFF. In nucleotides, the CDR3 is TGTGCCAGCAGCAGGGACAGGGTCGACGAAAAACTGTTTTTT.

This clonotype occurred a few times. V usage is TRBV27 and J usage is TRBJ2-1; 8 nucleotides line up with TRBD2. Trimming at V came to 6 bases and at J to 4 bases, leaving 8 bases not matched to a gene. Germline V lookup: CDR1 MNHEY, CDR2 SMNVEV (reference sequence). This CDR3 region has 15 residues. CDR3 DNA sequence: TGTGCCAGCAGCCCGGGGGGGTCGATATACAATGAGCAGTTCTTC. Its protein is CASSPGGSIYNEQFF.

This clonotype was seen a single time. The CDR3 bases are TGTGCCAGCAGTGAGCAGGGACTCGTTCAAGAGACCCAGTACTTC. Its protein product is CASSEQGLVQETQYF. The chain links TRBV2 to TRBJ2-5, with TRBD2 as a possible D gene (6 bases). Trimming removed 3 bases from V and 2 bases from J, with 13 bases in between. The CDR3 sequence is 15 residues long. The germline CDR1 and CDR2 sequences are SNHLY and FYNNEI.

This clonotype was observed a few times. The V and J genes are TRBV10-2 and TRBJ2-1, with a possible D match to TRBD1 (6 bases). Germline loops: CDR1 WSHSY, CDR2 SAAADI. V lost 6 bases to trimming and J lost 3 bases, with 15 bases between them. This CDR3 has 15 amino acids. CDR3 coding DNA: TGCGCCAGCAGCTTACAGGGAAATCGCTACAATGAGCAGTTCTTC. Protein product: CASSLQGNRYNEQFF.